This T cell receptor (beta chain) was observed in a study of blood T cell repertoires in COVID-19. Study-level information: Spain, Italy and the United States supplied samples that represented acute and convalescent COVID-19.

The CDR3 consists of 16 residues. Germline loops: CDR1 MGHDK, CDR2 SYGVNS. V lost 1 base to trimming and J lost 4 bases; unmatched junction nucleotides: 7. Per the authors' pipeline: Nucleated cell counts were estimated from reference gene primer amplification. Measured with immunoSEQ multiplex PCR; TCRdb has only the in-frame clones, and not every one. The V and J calls and clone size come from that table; D and trimming were worked out from the DNA. This table holds under 300,000 clones, around 83% found once. This sequence was found in a man older than 75 with acute or convalescent COVID-19. The chain has TRBV25-1 and TRBJ2-5; 9 bases map to TRBD2. Specimen: peripheral blood. This CDR3 reads CASSESGLAGRETQYF. The CDR3 bases are TGTGCCAGCAGTGAATCGGGTCTAGCGGGGAGAGAGACCCAGTACTTC.